This TCR beta chain was obtained from a study of PD-1 blockade in mismatch repair-deficient tumors. Generated by immunoSEQ multiplex PCR, the TCRdb table keeps only in-frame clones and is missing some. The sample includes fewer than 50,000 clones, 79% of them seen just once. CDR1 and CDR2 from the germline V gene are MNHEY and SMNVEV (reference sequence). The CDR3 length is 16 residues. V lost 3 bases and J lost 9, with 21 bases in between. The chain joins TRBV27 to TRBJ2-1; possible D gene TRBD2, 6 bases. The sequence derives from an adult with mismatch repair-deficient cancer. Sequencing used peripheral blood, obtained 4 weeks after starting pembrolizumab. The CDR3 reads CASSFTSGGALGEQFF. The CDR3 DNA follows: TGTGCCAGCAGTTTTACGAGTGGCGGGGCCCTCGGTGAGCAGTTCTTC.